These 12 T cell receptor beta chains originate from one sample sequenced in a study of T cells in Graves' hyperthyroidism and ophthalmopathy. Amplification of TCR beta CDR3 regions used RNA as the template. TCR CDR3 regions were first amplified by RT-PCR with HTBI primers. MiXCR, applied by TCRdb to the multiplex PCR reads, yields one record per CDR3 protein. This table holds about 300,000 distinct CDR3 sequences, approximately 19% found once. Sequenced input: blood. The source of these receptors is a man aged 50 to 60 with Graves' ophthalmopathy.

Turning to this clonotype: As the CDR3 is not closed by the conserved phenylalanine or tryptophan, this likely results from a read error. The genes are TRBV2 and TRBJ2-7; TRBD1 is a possible D gene (5 bases). In germline, CDR1 is SNHLY, CDR2 FYNNEI. V was cut by 7 bases and J by 2 bases, with 12 bases left in between. The CDR3 totals 13 residues. The DNA of the CDR3 is TGTGCCAGCACCGACAGTACCGCCTACGAGCAGTACCTC. This encodes CASTDSTAYEQYL.

This clonotype has at least ten counts. The chain combines TRBV6-1 with TRBJ1-5; D uncertain. V was pared by 8 bases and J by 0 bases, with 8 bases between. The CDR3 has 13 amino acids. Germline V gene data show CDR1 as MNHNS and CDR2 as SASEGT. The CDR3 spells CASLPYSNQPQHF. CDR3 coding DNA: TGTGCCAGCCTGCCGTATAGCAATCAGCCCCAGCATTTT.

This clonotype was seen a handful of times. The chain couples TRBV28 to TRBJ2-1; D gene uncertain. The CDR3 runs 14 residues. The germline V gene has CDR1 MDHEN and CDR2 SYDVKM. V lost 2 bases to trimming and J lost 7 bases, with 12 bases between them. The CDR3 spells CASSLRLVGNEQFF. The DNA for the CDR3 is TGTGCCAGCAGTTTAAGGCTAGTGGGGAATGAGCAGTTCTTC. The full variable domain, its missing parts supplied by reference TRBV28 and TRBJ2-1, is DVKVTQSSRYLVKRTGEKVFLECVQDMDHENMFWYRQDPGLGLRLIYFSYDVKMKEKGDIPEGYSVSREKKERFSLILESASTNQTSMYLCASSLRLVGNEQFFGPGTRLTVL.

This clonotype was observed a handful of times. The rearrangement joins TRBV11-2 to TRBJ2-6; perhaps D is TRBD1 or TRBD2 (5 bases each). V lost 5 bases and J lost 0, with 17 bases in between. CDR3 length: 18 residues. Germline V gene lookup returns CDR1 SGHAT and CDR2 FQNNGV. For the CDR3, the DNA is TGTGCCAGCAGCCCCTCGGGACCTTCTACCTCTGGGGCCAACGTCCTGACTTTC. Translated, it gives CASSPSGPSTSGANVLTF.

The J gene is TRBJ2-1, the V gene TRBV19; D gene uncertain. The germline V gene encodes CDR1 LNHDA and CDR2 SQIVND (reference sequence). The CDR3 totals 15 residues. V lost 5 bases and J 4 bases, leaving 15 bases between the germline ends. The CDR3 DNA reads as TGTGCCAGTAGTCGAGCCTATTCCCTTTACAATGAGCAGTTCTTC. Its translation is CASSRAYSLYNEQFF.

The V and J genes are TRBV12-3 or TRBV12-4 and TRBJ2-1; 9 bases fit TRBD2. Germline trimming cut 6 bases from V and 5 bases from J; bases unmatched to any gene: 8. The CDR3 is 15 residues long. The CDR3 region is CASSQPGLANNEQFF. Here the CDR3 DNA reads TGTGCCAGCAGCCAACCGGGACTAGCTAACAATGAGCAGTTCTTC.

The V and J genes are TRBV7-8 and TRBJ2-3, with TRBD2 identical over 8 bases. V shed 4 bases, J shed 6 bases, and the junction held 6 bases outside the gene matches. The CDR3 is 14 amino acids. Germline-derived CDR1 and CDR2 are SGHVS and FQNEAQ. The CDR3 nucleotides read TGTGCCAGCAGCTCAGCGGGGGCTTCGGATACGCAGTATTTT. The encoded protein is CASSSAGASDTQYF.

The chain links TRBV20-1 to TRBJ2-2; D unresolved. The CDR3 length is 16 residues. The V end lost 0 bases, the J end lost 2 bases, and 13 bases lay between the germline ends. Germline CDR1 DFQATT, CDR2 SNEGSKA (reference sequence). The CDR3: CSARDRQEKNTGELFF. Here the CDR3 DNA reads TGCAGTGCTAGAGATAGGCAGGAGAAAAACACCGGGGAGCTGTTTTTT.

This clonotype was detected many times. V and J are TRBV7-9 and TRBJ2-7; possibly TRBD1 or TRBD2 for D (5 bases each). CDR3 length: 14 amino acids. V gave up 5 bases and J gave up 5 bases, with 16 bases separating them. Looked up from germline, CDR1 is SEHNR and CDR2 is FQNEAQ (reference sequence). CDR3 residues: CASSPPGPSNEQYF. The DNA of the CDR3 is TGTGCCAGCAGCCCTCCGGGACCTAGCAACGAGCAGTACTTC.

This clonotype was detected only a few times. This chain connects TRBV6-1 to TRBJ1-5; no firm D call. V was pared by 8 bases and J by 5 bases, with 7 bases between. CDR1 MNHNS and CDR2 SASEGT come from the germline V gene. CDR3 length: 11 residues. The DNA for the CDR3 is TGTGCCAGCGCCTGGGATCAGCCCCAGCATTTT. As protein: CASAWDQPQHF.

The table lists this clonotype with many counts. This chain links TRBV28 with TRBJ2-7; D may be TRBD1 (5 bases). Germline V gene lookup returns CDR1 MDHEN and CDR2 SYDVKM. The length of the CDR3 is 17 residues. The V end was cut by 5 bases, the J end by 3 bases, with 23 bases between. The CDR3 coding sequence is TGTGCCAGCAGTCCTATGCAGGGAATGAGGACCATCTACGAGCAGTACTTC. It translates to CASSPMQGMRTIYEQYF.

The chain recombines TRBV28 with TRBJ2-2; 7 nucleotides align to TRBD2. The CDR3 is made up of 15 amino acids. The germline CDR1 and CDR2 sequences are MDHEN and SYDVKM. The J segment lost 6 bases and the V segment lost 6 bases, leaving 10 bases of the junction unmatched. CDR3 in DNA: TGTGCCAGCAGAGGCGAGCGGGAAACGTCCGGGGAGCTGTTTTTT. It is translated as CASRGERETSGELFF.